This TCR beta chain was recovered during a study of blood T cell repertoires in COVID-19. TCRdb's table, derived via immunoSEQ multiplex PCR, lists solely in-frame clones and lacks some. The top ten clones hold around 3.6% of a sample with approximately 160,000 clones, around 82% of them seen once. CDR3 length: 14 amino acids. Germline V lookup: CDR1 SGDLS, CDR2 YYNGEE. Trimming took 3 bases from V and 4 from J, leaving 13 bases between them. The chain is built from TRBV9 and TRBJ1-2; the D gene is possibly TRBD1 (5 bases). The TCR originated in a woman between 45 and 65 years old in a cohort exposed to, infected with or recovered from COVID-19 (not recorded which). Sequencing was performed on PBMCs or T cells enriched from blood (not recorded which). CDR3 coding DNA: TGTGCCAGCAGCGGTGGAGGGACCTTCTATGGCTACACCTTC. Translated, it gives CASSGGGTFYGYTF.